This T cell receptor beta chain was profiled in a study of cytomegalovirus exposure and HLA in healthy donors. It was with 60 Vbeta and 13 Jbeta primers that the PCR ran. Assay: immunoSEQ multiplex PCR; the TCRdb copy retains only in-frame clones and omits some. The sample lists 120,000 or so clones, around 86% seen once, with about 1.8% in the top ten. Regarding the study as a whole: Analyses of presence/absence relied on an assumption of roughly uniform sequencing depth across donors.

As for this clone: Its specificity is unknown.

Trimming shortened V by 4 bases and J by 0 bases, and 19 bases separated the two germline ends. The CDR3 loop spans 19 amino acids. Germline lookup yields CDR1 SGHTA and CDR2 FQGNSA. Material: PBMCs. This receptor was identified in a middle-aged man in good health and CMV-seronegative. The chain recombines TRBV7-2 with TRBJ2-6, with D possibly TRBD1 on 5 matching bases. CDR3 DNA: TGTGCCAGCAGCTCCGTACCTTACCCAGGGTCCTCTGGGGCCAACGTCCTGACTTTC. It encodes CASSSVPYPGSSGANVLTF.